This TCR beta chain comes out of a study of human T cells and chemical hapten exposure. About the study: Each patient's scalp received weekly diphenylcyclopropenone throughout the approximately 23-week study. Patch tests of 0.01% DPC on the upper back were read at 6 days.

Germline CDR1 LGHDT, CDR2 YNNKEL (reference sequence). This CDR3 comprises 14 residues. Between the trimmed V and J ends, which lost 1 base and 8 bases, there was a span of 11 bases. Documented time point: patch test 2, 6 weeks after DPC sensitization. Treatment described: therapeutic diphenylcyclopropenone sensitization with weekly scalp DPC. This clonotype has ten or more counts. TCRdb re-analysed the RACE reads in MiXCR, keeping a single row per CDR3 protein. The sample includes about 350,000 distinct CDR3 sequences, around 6% of them seen just once. Sequenced material: whole blood, taken in connection with sensitization to the hapten diphenylcyclopropenone (DPC). This TCR came from a woman between 18 and 29 years old with alopecia areata. Some clones in this sample may be carry-over from other donors' samples. The chain combines TRBV3-1 with TRBJ1-4, with D uncertain. In nucleotides, the CDR3 is TGTGCCAGCAGCCAAGGCCAAGTGGGAGAAAAACTGTTTTTT. Residues: CASSQGQVGEKLFF. The whole variable domain, filled in from reference TRBV3-1 and TRBJ1-4, reads DTAVSQTPKYLVTQMGNDKSIKCEQNLGHDTMYWYKQDSKKFLKIMFSYNNKELIINETVPNRFSPKSPDKAHLNLHINSLELGDSAVYFCASSQGQVGEKLFFGSGTQLSVL.